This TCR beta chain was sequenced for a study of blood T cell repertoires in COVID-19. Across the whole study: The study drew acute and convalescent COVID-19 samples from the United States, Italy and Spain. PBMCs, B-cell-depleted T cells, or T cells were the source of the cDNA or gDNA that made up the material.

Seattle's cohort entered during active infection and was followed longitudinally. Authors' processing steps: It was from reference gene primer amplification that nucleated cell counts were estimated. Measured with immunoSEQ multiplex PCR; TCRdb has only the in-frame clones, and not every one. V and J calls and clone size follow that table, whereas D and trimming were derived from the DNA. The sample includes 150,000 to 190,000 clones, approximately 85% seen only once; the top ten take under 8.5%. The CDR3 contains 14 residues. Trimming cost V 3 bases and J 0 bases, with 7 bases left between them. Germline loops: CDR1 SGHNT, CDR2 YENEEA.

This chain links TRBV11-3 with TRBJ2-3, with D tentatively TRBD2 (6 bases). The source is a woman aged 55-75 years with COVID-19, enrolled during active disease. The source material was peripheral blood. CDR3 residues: CASSFGGSTDTQYF. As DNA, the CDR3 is TGTGCCAGCAGCTTCGGGGGTAGCACAGATACGCAGTATTTT.